This T cell receptor (beta chain) was recorded in a study of blood T cell repertoires in COVID-19. Study-wide background: Spain, Italy and the United States supplied samples that represented acute and convalescent COVID-19.

Original methodology: Reference gene primer amplification in the assay estimated nucleated cell counts. Sequencing was performed with immunoSEQ multiplex PCR; in TCRdb, only in-frame clones are kept and a portion is missing. The V and J calls and clone size were taken over from that table, and D and trimming were inferred from the DNA. The sample holds about 210,000 clones; more than 75% are singletons and the top ten take 4.3%. Each participant's cohort was designated according to participant-reported clinical history. The CDR3 spans 16 residues. The germline CDR1 and CDR2 sequences are SEHNR and FQNEAQ (reference sequence). The V end lost 1 base, the J end lost 4 bases, and 16 bases lay between the germline ends.

This receptor was obtained from a man aged 25-45 years with acute COVID-19. The rearrangement uses TRBV7-9 and TRBJ1-2, with D maybe TRBD1 (5 bases). The sequencing sample was made of PBMCs or T cells enriched from blood (not recorded which). The CDR3 region has the DNA TGTGCCAGCAGCTTAGGTTCGCAGGGATTGTCCTATGGCTACACCTTC. It specifies CASSLGSQGLSYGYTF. The complete variable domain, with remaining parts taken from reference TRBV7-9 and TRBJ1-2, reads DTGVSQNPRHKITKRGQNVTFRCDPISEHNRLYWYRQTLGQGPEFLTYFQNEAQLEKSRLLSDRFSAERPKGSFSTLEIQRTEQGDSAMYLCASSLGSQGLSYGYTFGSGTRLTVV.